A single count supports the clone carrying this T cell receptor beta chain. The data belong to a study of blood T cell repertoires in COVID-19. As processed by the authors: Using reference gene primer amplification, nucleated cell counts were estimated. This table comes from immunoSEQ multiplex PCR, and its TCRdb copy is limited to in-frame clones, with some not included. V and J calls plus clone size are reproduced from that table; the DNA served to infer D and trimming. The sample records about 310,000 clones, around 87% being singletons. The junction had 3 bases not matched to a gene; V was cut back by 2 bases and J by 1 base. The germline CDR1 and CDR2 sequences are LGHNA and YSLEER. This CDR3 comprises 15 residues.

The chain links TRBV4-3 to TRBJ1-1, with 8 bases that match TRBD1. The sequenced material came from peripheral blood. The receptor's source is a man aged 18 to 35 with active or convalescent COVID-19. The CDR3 reads CASSQTGTGNTEAFF. The CDR3, as DNA: TGCGCCAGCAGCCAAACCGGGACAGGGAACACTGAAGCTTTCTTT.